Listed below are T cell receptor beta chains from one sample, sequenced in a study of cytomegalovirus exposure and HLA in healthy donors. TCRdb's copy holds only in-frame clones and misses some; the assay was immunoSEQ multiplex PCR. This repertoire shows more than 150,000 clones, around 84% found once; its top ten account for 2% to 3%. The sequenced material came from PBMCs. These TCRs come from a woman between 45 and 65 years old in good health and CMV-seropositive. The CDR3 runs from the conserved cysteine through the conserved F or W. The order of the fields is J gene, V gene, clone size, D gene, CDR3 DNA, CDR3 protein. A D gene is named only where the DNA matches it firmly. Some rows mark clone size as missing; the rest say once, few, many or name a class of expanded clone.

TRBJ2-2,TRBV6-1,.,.,TGTGCCGCTAGGGTGAACTCCGGGAAAACCGGGGAGCTGTTTTTT,CAARVNSGKTGELFF
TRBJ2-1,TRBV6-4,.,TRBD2,TGTGCCAGCAGAGAACTAGCGGGGGGCCCAGGGCAGCAGTTCTTC,CASRELAGGPGQQFF
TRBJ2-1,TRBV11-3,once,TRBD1,TGTGCCAGCAGCCCGAATCGACAGGGACCGTACAATGAGCAGTTCTTC,CASSPNRQGPYNEQFF
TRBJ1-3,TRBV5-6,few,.,TGTGCCAGCAGCTTGCTTCCCTCTGGAAACACCATATATTTT,CASSLLPSGNTIYF
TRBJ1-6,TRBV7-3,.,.,TGTGCCAGCAGCTTTATGACAGGCGTGGATTCACCCCTCCACTTT,CASSFMTGVDSPLHF
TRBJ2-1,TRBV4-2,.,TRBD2,TGTGCCAGCAGCCAAGAAAGTAGGAGCGGGGGGACATCCTACAATGAGCAGTTCTTC,CASSQESRSGGTSYNEQFF
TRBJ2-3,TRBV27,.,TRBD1,TGTGCCAGCAGTTTAGGGTCTTTGACAGGGGGCACAGATACGCAGTATTTT,CASSLGSLTGGTDTQYF
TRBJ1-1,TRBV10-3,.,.,TGTGCCATCAGACAGGACATGAACACTGAAGCTTTCTTT,CAIRQDMNTEAFF
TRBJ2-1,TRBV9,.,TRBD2,TGTGCCAGCAGCGTAGCGTACGCTAGCGGGGACTCCTCCTACAATGAGCAGTTCTTC,CASSVAYASGDSSYNEQFF
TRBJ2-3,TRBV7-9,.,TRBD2,TGTGCCAGCAGCTTAGACGCAGCGGGATCCGGGGATACGCAGTATTTT,CASSLDAAGSGDTQYF
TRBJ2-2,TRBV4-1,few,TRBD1,TGCGCCAGCAGCCCCGGGACAGGAAGGTTGGAACTGTTTTTT,CASSPGTGRLELFF
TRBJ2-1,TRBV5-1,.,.,TGCGCCAGCAGCTTGGGGGGCGCCCTGAACAATGAGCAGTTCTTC,CASSLGGALNNEQFF
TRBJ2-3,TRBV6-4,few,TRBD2,TGTGCCAGCAGCGGACTAGCGGGGGGCACAGATACGCAGTATTTT,CASSGLAGGTDTQYF
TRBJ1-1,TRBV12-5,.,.,TGTGCTAGTGGTTTGCCCCCGACTGAAGCTTTCTTT,CASGLPPTEAFF
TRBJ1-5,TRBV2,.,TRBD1,TGTGCCAGCAGTCGGGACAGGGGGCTCGGTCAGCCCCAGCATTTT,CASSRDRGLGQPQHF
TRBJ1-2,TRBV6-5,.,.,TGTGCCAGCAGTTACTCGAAGGGCAGGGTCGGCTACACCTTC,CASSYSKGRVGYTF
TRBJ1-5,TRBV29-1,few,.,TGCAGCGCCCGTACGGGGGGGGATCAGCCCCAGCATTTT,CSARTGGDQPQHF
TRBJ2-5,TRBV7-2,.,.,TGTGCCAGCAGCTTAGATGCAGGGGCGAGGGAGACCCAGTACTTC,CASSLDAGARETQYF
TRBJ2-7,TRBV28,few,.,TGTGCCAGCGGCCACGGGGGGCGGATTTCTATGGACGAGCAGTACTTC,CASGHGGRISMDEQYF
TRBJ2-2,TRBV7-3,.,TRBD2,TGTGCCAGCAGCAAAGGACTAGCGGGGATAACCGGGGAGCTGTTTTTT,CASSKGLAGITGELFF
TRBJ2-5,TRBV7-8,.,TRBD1,TGTGCCATACAGGGGGCGGGAGAGACCCAGTACTTC,CAIQGAGETQYF
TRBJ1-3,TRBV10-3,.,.,TGTGTTTCTACCGGGGGATCAGGAAACACCATATATTTT,CVSTGGSGNTIYF
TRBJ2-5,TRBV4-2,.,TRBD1,TGTGCCAGCAGTAGACAGGGGGCAGAGACCCAGTACTTC,CASSRQGAETQYF